This T cell receptor beta chain was sequenced during a study of T cell responses to AZD1222 COVID-19 vaccine. Losses at the gene ends were 4 bases for V and 4 bases for J; bases not matched to a gene: 3. The CDR3 is 13 amino acids. The germline CDR1 and CDR2 sequences are SQVTM and ANQGSEA. Generated by immunoSEQ multiplex PCR, the TCRdb table keeps only in-frame clones and is missing some. The table records more than 85,000 clones, 86% of them present only once. General study results and limits: Seropositive AZD1222 recipients at baseline numbered only 5 or 6. All repertoire sampling was performed exclusively after the peak T cell response. White British donors predominated, females outnumbered males, and clonal diversity was possibly underestimated. Once two AZD1222 doses were given, Spike-specific TCR breadth and depth went up.

On this clone: Its antigen is as yet unknown.

The chain is built from TRBV29-1 and TRBJ1-2, with 10 bases identical to TRBD1. The source was peripheral blood, collected on day 0 of AZD1222 vaccination. This TCR came from an adult in good health. This CDR3 is CSVAGTGVYGYTF. CDR3 sequence (DNA): TGCAGCGTTGCCGGGACAGGGGTCTATGGCTACACCTTC.